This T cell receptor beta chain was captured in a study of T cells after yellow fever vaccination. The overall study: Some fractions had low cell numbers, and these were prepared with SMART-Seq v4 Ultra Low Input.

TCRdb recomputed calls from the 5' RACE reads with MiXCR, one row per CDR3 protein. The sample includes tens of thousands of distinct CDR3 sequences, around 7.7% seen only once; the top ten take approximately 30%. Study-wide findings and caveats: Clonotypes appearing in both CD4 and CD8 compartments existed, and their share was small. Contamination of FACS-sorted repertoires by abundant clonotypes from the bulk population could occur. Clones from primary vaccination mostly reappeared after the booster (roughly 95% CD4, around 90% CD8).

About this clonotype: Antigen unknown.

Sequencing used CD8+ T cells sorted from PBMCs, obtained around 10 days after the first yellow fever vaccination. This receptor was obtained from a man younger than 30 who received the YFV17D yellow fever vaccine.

CDR3 bases: TGTGCCAGCAGCAGAGAGGGGGCTTACTACGAGCAGTACTTC. As protein: CASSREGAYYEQYF. V usage is TRBV5-4 and J usage is TRBJ2-7; TRBD1 agrees at 7 bases. Germline loops: CDR1 SGHNT, CDR2 YYREEE (reference sequence). The CDR3 extends over 14 amino acids. The junction had 7 bases not matched to a gene; V was cut back by 4 bases and J by 3 bases.